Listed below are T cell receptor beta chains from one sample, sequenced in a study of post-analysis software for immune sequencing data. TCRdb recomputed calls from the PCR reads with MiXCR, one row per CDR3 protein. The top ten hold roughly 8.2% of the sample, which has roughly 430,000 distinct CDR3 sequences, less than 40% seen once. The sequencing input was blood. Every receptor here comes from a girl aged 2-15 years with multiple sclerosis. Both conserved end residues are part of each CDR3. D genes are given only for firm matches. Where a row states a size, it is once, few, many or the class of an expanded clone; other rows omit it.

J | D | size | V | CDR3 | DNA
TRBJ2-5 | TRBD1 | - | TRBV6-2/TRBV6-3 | CASSSGQGLETQYF | TGTGCCAGCAGCTCCGGACAGGGACTGGAGACCCAGTACTTC
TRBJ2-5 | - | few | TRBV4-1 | CASSQTLQETQYF | TGCGCCAGCAGCCAGACTCTCCAAGAGACCCAGTACTTC
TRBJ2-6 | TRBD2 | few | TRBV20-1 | CSAGEAGGHSGANVLTF | TGCAGTGCTGGAGAAGCGGGGGGTCACTCTGGGGCCAACGTCCTGACTTTC
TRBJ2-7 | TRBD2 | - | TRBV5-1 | CASPSGRSTYEQYF | TGCGCCAGCCCTAGCGGGAGGTCCACCTACGAGCAGTACTTC
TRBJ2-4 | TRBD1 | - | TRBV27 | CASSTSDRGNIQYF | TGTGCCAGCAGCACCTCGGACAGGGGTAACATTCAGTACTTC
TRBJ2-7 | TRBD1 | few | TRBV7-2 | CASSLGTGAGGSPYEQYF | TGTGCCAGCAGCTTAGGGACAGGGGCAGGCGGGAGTCCATACGAGCAGTACTTC
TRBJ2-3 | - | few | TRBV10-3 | CAISESIASTDTQYF | TGTGCCATCAGTGAGTCGATCGCTAGCACAGATACGCAGTATTTT
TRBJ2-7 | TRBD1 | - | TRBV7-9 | CASSSGQAPSYEQYF | TGTGCCAGCAGCTCGGGACAGGCCCCATCCTACGAGCAGTACTTC
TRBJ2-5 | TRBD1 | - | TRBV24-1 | CTTSDRLETGGTKTQYF | TGTACCACCAGTGATCGACTAGAGACAGGGGGCACCAAGACCCAGTACTTC
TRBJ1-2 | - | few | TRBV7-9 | CASSLLAPSAGYTF | TGTGCCAGCAGCTTATTGGCCCCCTCTGCGGGCTACACCTTC
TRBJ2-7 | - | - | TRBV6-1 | CASSEQGIYEQYF | TGTGCCAGCAGTGAACAGGGCATCTACGAGCAGTACTTC
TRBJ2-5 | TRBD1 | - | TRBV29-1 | CSAKGQGGETQYF | TGCAGCGCCAAGGGACAGGGGGGAGAGACCCAGTACTTC
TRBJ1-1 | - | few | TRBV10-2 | CASSEMRWGLELFF | TGCGCCAGCAGTGAAATGAGGTGGGGGTTGGAGCTTTTCTTT
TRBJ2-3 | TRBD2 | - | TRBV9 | CASSRFASGRTDTQYF | TGTGCCAGCAGCCGGTTCGCTAGCGGGAGAACAGATACGCAGTATTTT
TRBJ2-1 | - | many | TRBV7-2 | CASSADFSYNEQFF | TGTGCCAGCAGCGCGGACTTCTCCTACAATGAGCAGTTCTTC
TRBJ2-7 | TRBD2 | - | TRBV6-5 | CASSYGAGRYEQYF | TGTGCCAGCAGTTACGGAGCGGGACGCTACGAGCAGTACTTC
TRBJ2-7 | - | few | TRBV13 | CASSSPPLLCVYEQYF | TGTGCCAGCAGCTCGCCCCCGCTTCTATGTGTCTACGAGCAGTACTTC
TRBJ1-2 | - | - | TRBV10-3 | CAISPKKDGYTF | TGTGCCATCAGTCCAAAAAAGGATGGCTACACCTTC
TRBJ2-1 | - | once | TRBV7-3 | CASSLFERGGYNEQFF | TGTGCCAGCAGCTTATTCGAGAGAGGGGGATACAATGAGCAGTTCTTC
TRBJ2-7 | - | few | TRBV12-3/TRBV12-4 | CASSFEMDGYEQYF | TGTGCCAGCAGTTTTGAGATGGACGGCTACGAGCAGTACTTC
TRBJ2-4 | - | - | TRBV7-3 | CASSPPPPGDSGPSAKNIQYF | TGTGCCAGCAGCCCTCCGCCCCCGGGTGATAGCGGACCTTCAGCCAAAAACATTCAGTACTTC
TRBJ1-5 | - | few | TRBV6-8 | CASSYPAPPAERRYQPQHF | TGTGCCAGCAGTTACCCGGCGCCCCCGGCGGAGAGGAGATATCAGCCCCAGCATTTT
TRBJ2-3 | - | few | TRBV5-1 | CASSFGSRLTDTQYF | TGCGCCAGCAGCTTCGGGTCGCGGCTCACAGATACGCAGTATTTT
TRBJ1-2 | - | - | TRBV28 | CASKTGHYGYTF | TGTGCCAGCAAAACAGGGCACTATGGCTACACCTTC
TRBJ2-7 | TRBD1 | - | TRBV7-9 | CASSFSDRVYF | TGTGCCAGCAGCTTCTCGGACAGGGTGTACTTC
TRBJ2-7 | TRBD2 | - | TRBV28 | CASSSWLAEKGYEQYF | TGTGCCAGCAGTTCCTGGCTAGCGGAGAAGGGTTACGAGCAGTACTTC
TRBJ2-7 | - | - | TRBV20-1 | CSARGIGRNSYEQYF | TGCAGTGCTAGAGGCATAGGACGGAACTCCTACGAGCAGTACTTC
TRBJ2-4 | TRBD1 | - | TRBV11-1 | CASSFTMLPGQTNSLAKNIQYF | TGTGCCAGCAGCTTTACGATGCTACCGGGACAGACAAACTCACTAGCCAAAAACATTCAGTACTTC
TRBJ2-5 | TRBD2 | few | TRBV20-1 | CSDERGGQETQYF | TGCAGTGACGAGCGGGGGGGTCAAGAGACCCAGTACTTC
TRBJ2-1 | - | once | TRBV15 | CATSRGLGSYNEQFF | TGTGCCACCAGCAGAGGTCTGGGCTCCTACAATGAGCAGTTCTTC
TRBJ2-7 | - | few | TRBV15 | CATSTRATGFYEQYF | TGTGCCACCAGCACAAGGGCAACAGGATTCTACGAGCAGTACTTC
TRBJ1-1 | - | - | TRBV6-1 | CASSGGRPNTEAFF | TGTGCCAGCAGTGGGGGACGACCAAACACTGAAGCTTTCTTT
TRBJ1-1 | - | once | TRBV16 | CASSHGRYVTEAFF | TGTGCCAGCAGCCATGGGAGGTATGTGACTGAAGCTTTCTTT
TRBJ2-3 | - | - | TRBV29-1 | CSVVKGILTDTQYF | TGCAGCGTGGTCAAGGGAATCCTCACAGATACGCAGTATTTT
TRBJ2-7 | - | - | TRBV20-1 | CSARGGPAGNYEQYF | TGCAGTGCTAGAGGCGGCCCCGCAGGGAATTACGAGCAGTACTTC
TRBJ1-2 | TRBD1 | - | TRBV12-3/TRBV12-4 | CASSPAAGGYGYTF | TGTGCCAGCAGTCCAGCGGCAGGGGGCTATGGCTACACCTTC
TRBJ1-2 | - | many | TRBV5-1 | CASSLVSVNYGYTF | TGCGCCAGCAGCTTGGTGTCGGTCAACTATGGCTACACCTTC
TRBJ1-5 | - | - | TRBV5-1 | CASSLALGRANQPQHF | TGCGCCAGCAGCTTGGCTCTTGGCAGGGCGAATCAGCCCCAGCATTTT
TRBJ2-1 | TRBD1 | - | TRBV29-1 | CSGGQGSYNEQFF | TGCAGCGGCGGACAGGGCTCCTACAATGAGCAGTTCTTC
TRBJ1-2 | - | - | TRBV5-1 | CASSLEPRGYGYTF | TGCGCCAGCAGCTTGGAGCCGCGGGGCTATGGCTACACCTTC
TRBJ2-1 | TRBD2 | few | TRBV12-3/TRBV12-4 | CASSLAPLGLVTQFF | TGTGCCAGCAGTTTAGCTCCCTTGGGACTAGTTACGCAGTTCTTC
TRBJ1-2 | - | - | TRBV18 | CASSPDVVRGRDYGYTF | TGTGCCAGCTCACCCGATGTAGTCAGGGGCAGAGACTATGGCTACACCTTC
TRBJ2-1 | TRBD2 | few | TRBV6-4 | CASSRTSGRFNEQFF | TGTGCCAGCAGCCGGACTAGCGGGAGATTCAATGAGCAGTTCTTC
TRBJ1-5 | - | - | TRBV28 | CASSPLSQPQHF | TGTGCCAGCAGTCCCCTTTCCCAGCCCCAGCATTTT
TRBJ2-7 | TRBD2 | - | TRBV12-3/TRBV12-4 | CASSSRGEGNEQYF | TGTGCCAGCAGTTCTCGGGGGGAAGGGAACGAGCAGTACTTC